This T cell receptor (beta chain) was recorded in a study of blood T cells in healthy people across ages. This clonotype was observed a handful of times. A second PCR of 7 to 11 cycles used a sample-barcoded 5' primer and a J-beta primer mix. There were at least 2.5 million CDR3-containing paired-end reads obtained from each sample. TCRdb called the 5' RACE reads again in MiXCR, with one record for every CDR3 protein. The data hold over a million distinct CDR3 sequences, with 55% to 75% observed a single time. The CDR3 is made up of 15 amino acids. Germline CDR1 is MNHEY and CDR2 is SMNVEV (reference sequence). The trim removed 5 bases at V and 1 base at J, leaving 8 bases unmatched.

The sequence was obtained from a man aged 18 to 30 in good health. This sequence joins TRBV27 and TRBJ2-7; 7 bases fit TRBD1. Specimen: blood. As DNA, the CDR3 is TGTGCCAGCAGTAGGACCGGGACAGATTCCTACGAGCAGTACTTC. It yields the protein CASSRTGTDSYEQYF.